This T cell receptor (beta chain) was captured in a study of identical twins. Points from the study as a whole: The models systematically underestimated how much out-of-frame TCR alpha was shared in monozygotic twins. Insertions were fewer in abundant cord blood beta clonotypes, whereas memory repertoires showed none of this pattern.

A remark on this clonotype: Antigen specificity is unknown.

The CDR3 totals 13 residues. From germline, CDR1 is MNHEY and CDR2 SVGEGT. With 8 bases clipped from V and 11 bases from J, the junction kept 10 bases outside the gene matches. cDNA molecules carried unique molecular identifiers, and template switching added a universal primer site. Each CDR3 protein is one row after TCRdb ran MiXCR on the 5' RACE reads. This sample carries about 720,000 distinct CDR3 sequences, about 18% of them seen once, and the ten largest clones take less than 15%. The data were also submitted as part of a second study, on T cells expressing NK-cell markers. That publication notes: Each of about six donors carried dominant NKG2C+ clonotypes accounting for about 1.0-7.0% of CD8+ T cells.

The sequencing input was PBMCs. The receptor was derived from a woman in her late teens or twenties in good health. The V and J genes are TRBV6-2 or TRBV6-3 and TRBJ2-1; 9 bases map to TRBD2. The CDR3 DNA reads as TGTGCCAGCGCAGAGCGGGAGGTCTTTAAGCAGTTCTTC. Its protein product is CASAEREVFKQFF.